Here is one T cell receptor beta chain with its context. The sample originates from a study of blood T cell repertoires in COVID-19. TCRdb keeps only in-frame clones here, not all; method: immunoSEQ multiplex PCR. The repertoire holds approximately 21,000 clones, with approximately 90% as singletons. This CDR3 comprises 15 residues. Per the germline V gene, CDR1 is MDHEN and CDR2 is SYDVKM. Trimming removed 7 bases at V and 0 bases at J, with 12 bases between. Sequencing was performed on peripheral blood. This TCR came from a human donor with active COVID-19. The donor label of this sample is uncertain. The rearrangement uses TRBV28 and TRBJ2-2; D is perhaps TRBD1 (7 bases). CDR3 region: CASMEGASNTGELFF. CDR3 bases: TGTGCCAGCATGGAGGGGGCTTCGAACACCGGGGAGCTGTTTTTT.